The 17 T cell receptor beta chains reported below all come from one sample, sequenced in a study of blood T cell repertoires in COVID-19. Clones were read by immunoSEQ multiplex PCR, and TCRdb kept only the in-frame ones, dropping some. The data hold under 150,000 clones, with more than 75% observed a single time. Sequenced: peripheral blood. These receptors all come from a man aged 60 to 75 with acute or convalescent COVID-19.

V is TRBV7-2 and J is TRBJ1-2; 8 nucleotides agree with TRBD1. The J segment lost 7 bases and the V segment lost 5 bases, leaving 12 bases of the junction unmatched. This CDR3 has 15 residues. Germline V CDR1 and CDR2: SGHTA, FQGNSA. The CDR3, as DNA: TGTGCCAGCAGCCAACTCGGACAGGGCGCCGGTGGCTACACCTTC. It encodes CASSQLGQGAGGYTF.

The chain combines TRBV19 with TRBJ1-5, with a weak D call TRBD1 (5 bases). From germline, CDR1 is LNHDA and CDR2 SQIVND (reference sequence). V was clipped by 6 bases and J by 0 bases, with 12 bases between them. CDR3 length: 15 residues. CDR3 sequence (DNA): TGTGCCAGTAGCCCGACAGCCTCTAGCAATCAGCCCCAGCATTTT. It translates to CASSPTASSNQPQHF.

This chain connects TRBV5-1 to TRBJ1-1; possibly TRBD1 for D (5 bases). The V gene's germline CDR1 is SGHRS and CDR2 YFSETQ. Trimming took off 6 bases at V and 4 bases at J, with 19 bases between the two ends. This CDR3 spans 15 amino acids. The CDR3 DNA reads TGCGCCAGCACCCCCGGAGGGGAATGGGTCACTGAAGCTTTCTTT. Translated: CASTPGGEWVTEAFF.

The chain has TRBV11-2 and TRBJ2-3; 9 bases align to TRBD2. Trimming took 5 bases from V and 5 from J; bases not matched to a gene: 11. Germline V gene lookup returns CDR1 SGHAT and CDR2 FQNNGV. The CDR3 is 16 amino acids. Here the CDR3 DNA reads TGTGCCAGCAGCCTAAACCCGGGACTAGCCCGAGATACGCAGTATTTT. Its protein product is CASSLNPGLARDTQYF. The whole variable domain, remainder taken from reference TRBV11-2 and TRBJ2-3, is EAGVAQSPRYKIIEKRQSVAFWCNPISGHATLYWYQQILGQGPKLLIQFQNNGVVDDSQLPKDRFSAERLKGVDSTLKIQPAKLEDSAVYLCASSLNPGLARDTQYFGPGTRLTVL.

The chain recombines TRBV5-5 with TRBJ1-4; 8 bases agree with TRBD1. CDR1 is SGHKS, CDR2 YYEKEE, per germline (reference sequence). This CDR3 is 14 amino acids long. V was pared by 0 bases and J by 7 bases, with 2 bases of the junction left unmatched. The CDR3 sequence is CASSLGQGAEKLFF. CDR3 sequence (DNA): TGTGCCAGCAGCTTGGGGCAGGGGGCTGAAAAACTGTTTTTT.

CDR3 loop: CASTRTSGSYEQYF. The CDR3 region has the DNA TGTGCCAGCACCCGGACTAGCGGGAGTTACGAGCAGTACTTC. This chain connects TRBV6-5 to TRBJ2-7; 13 positions agree with TRBD2. Germline lookup yields CDR1 MNHEY and CDR2 SVGAGI. With 7 bases clipped from V and 4 bases from J, the junction kept 4 bases outside the gene matches. The CDR3 length is 14 residues.

The chain uses TRBV5-4 and TRBJ1-5, with 7 nucleotides matching TRBD1. J gave up 0 bases and V 3 bases, and 3 bases lay outside the gene matches. The V gene's germline CDR1 is SGHNT and CDR2 YYREEE (reference sequence). CDR3 length: 15 residues. The CDR3 DNA reads as TGTGCCAGCAGCTCAGGGGGGTCTAGCAATCAGCCCCAGCATTTT. This encodes CASSSGGSSNQPQHF.

The chain recombines TRBV5-6 with TRBJ2-1; D is possibly TRBD1 (7 bases). This CDR3 has 15 residues. The germline CDR1 and CDR2 sequences are SGHDT and YYEEEE. V was shortened by 4 bases and J by 7 bases, with 18 bases between the two germline ends. CDR3 residues: CASSPEWTGGNEQFF. CDR3 in DNA: TGTGCCAGCAGCCCTGAATGGACAGGAGGGAATGAGCAGTTCTTC.

The chain joins TRBV5-1 to TRBJ1-4, with a tentative D call TRBD1 (6 bases). V shed 3 bases and J shed 4 bases, with 19 bases lying between them. Germline CDR1 reads SGHRS; CDR2 reads YFSETQ. The CDR3 totals 17 residues. The CDR3 DNA reads TGCGCCAGCAGCTCCGGGGCAGGGGAGCATGGTAATGAAAAACTGTTTTTT. Translation gives CASSSGAGEHGNEKLFF.

This clone has more than one count but fewer than ten. The chain couples TRBV7-3 to TRBJ2-7, with TRBD1 matching 12 bases. CDR3 size: 14 residues. The germline V gene encodes CDR1 SGHTA and CDR2 FQGTGA. After removal of 5 bases from V and 7 bases from J, the junction contained 6 bases not matched to a gene. The CDR3 nucleotides are TGTGCCAGCAGCCAGGGACAGGGGGCAAGAGAGCAGTACTTC. It encodes CASSQGQGAREQYF.

This chain links TRBV4-2 with TRBJ2-5; 13 bases align to TRBD2. The CDR3 has 17 amino acids. After removal of 1 base from V and 2 bases from J, the junction contained 4 bases not matched to a gene. CDR1 and CDR2 from the germline V gene are LGHNA and YNFKEQ. This CDR3 is CASSQAKLAGGQETQYF. CDR3 DNA sequence: TGTGCCAGCAGCCAAGCTAAACTAGCGGGAGGGCAAGAGACCCAGTACTTC.

The chain links TRBV29-1 to TRBJ2-1, with D possibly TRBD2 on 6 matching bases. The CDR3 covers 12 residues. The germline V gene has CDR1 SQVTM and CDR2 ANQGSEA. Trimming shortened V by 5 bases and J by 4 bases, and 9 bases separated the two germline ends. CDR3 in amino acids: CSVWDFYNEQFF. DNA for the CDR3: TGCAGCGTTTGGGACTTTTACAATGAGCAGTTCTTC.

The sample holds one count of this clone. V and J are TRBV29-1 and TRBJ1-1; 7 bases are shared with TRBD1. V was clipped by 2 bases and J by 4 bases; unmatched bases: 4. Germline-derived CDR1 and CDR2 are SQVTM and ANQGSEA. The CDR3 totals 13 residues. CDR3 coding DNA: TGCAGCGTTGAACCCTCAGGGGGCACTGAAGCTTTCTTT. It encodes CSVEPSGGTEAFF. The complete variable domain, with remaining parts taken from reference TRBV29-1 and TRBJ1-1, reads SAVISQKPSRDICQRGTSLTIQCQVDSQVTMMFWYRQQPGQSLTLIATANQGSEATYESGFVIDKFPISRPNLTFSTLTVSNMSPEDSSIYLCSVEPSGGTEAFFGQGTRLTVV.

As regards this clone: Distinct nucleotide sequences in the sample also encode this CDR3. V is TRBV6-5 and J is TRBJ1-5, with 7 bases lining up with TRBD1. This CDR3 spans 14 amino acids. Germline assignment: CDR1 MNHEY and CDR2 SVGAGI. Germline trimming cut 5 bases from V and 5 bases from J; bases unmatched to any gene: 6. Written as DNA, the CDR3 is TGTGCCAGCAGTCTCCGGGACAGACATCAGCCCCAGCATTTT. Protein: CASSLRDRHQPQHF.

This clone has a handful of counts. This chain connects TRBV10-3 to TRBJ1-2, with TRBD1 matching over 8 bases. The CDR3 extends over 14 amino acids. Germline assignment: CDR1 ENHRY and CDR2 SYGVKD. Losses at the gene ends were 5 bases for V and 3 bases for J; bases not matched to a gene: 5. Here the CDR3 DNA reads TGTGCCATCAGTACGCAGACAGGGGACTATGGCTACACCTTC. Translating gives CAISTQTGDYGYTF.

The chain recombines TRBV6-5 with TRBJ2-7; 7 positions match TRBD1. CDR3 size: 15 residues. J lost 0 bases, V lost 9 bases, and 11 bases had no gene match. Germline-derived CDR1 and CDR2 are MNHEY and SVGAGI. In DNA, the CDR3 is TGTGCCAGTTGTCCGACAGGGACGAGCTCCTACGAGCAGTACTTC. Its translation: CASCPTGTSSYEQYF.

This clone was seen ten or more times. The same CDR3 arises from other DNA sequences in this sample as well. The CDR3 nucleotides read TGTGCCAGCAGCGTAGGGGGCGGGGGACAAGAGACCCAGTACTTC. It translates to CASSVGGGGQETQYF. The chain combines TRBV9 with TRBJ2-5; 7 nucleotides match TRBD2. Germline CDR1 is SGDLS and CDR2 is YYNGEE. The junction had 4 bases not matched to a gene; V was cut back by 0 bases and J by 2 bases. CDR3 length: 15 residues. The variable domain in full, with the rest retrieved from reference TRBV9 and TRBJ2-5, is DSGVTQTPKHLITATGQRVTLRCSPRSGDLSVYWYQQSLDQGLQFLIQYYNGEERAKGNILERFSAQQFPDLHSELNLSSLELGDSALYFCASSVGGGGQETQYFGPGTRLLVL.